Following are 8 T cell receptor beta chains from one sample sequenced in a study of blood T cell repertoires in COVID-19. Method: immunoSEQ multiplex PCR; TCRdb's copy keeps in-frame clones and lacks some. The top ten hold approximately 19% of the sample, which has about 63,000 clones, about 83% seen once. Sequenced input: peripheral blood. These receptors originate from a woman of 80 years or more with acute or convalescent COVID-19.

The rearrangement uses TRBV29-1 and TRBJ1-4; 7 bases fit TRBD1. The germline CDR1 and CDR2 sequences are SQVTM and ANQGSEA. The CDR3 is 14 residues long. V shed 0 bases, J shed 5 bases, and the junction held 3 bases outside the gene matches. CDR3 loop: CSVEDTGANEKLFF. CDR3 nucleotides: TGCAGCGTTGAAGATACAGGGGCGAATGAAAAACTGTTTTTT.

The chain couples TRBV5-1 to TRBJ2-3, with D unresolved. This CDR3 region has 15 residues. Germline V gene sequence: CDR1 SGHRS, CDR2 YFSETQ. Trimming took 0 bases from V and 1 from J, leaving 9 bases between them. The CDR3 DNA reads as TGCGCCAGCAGCTTGGCGGCGGTTCGCACAGATACGCAGTATTTT. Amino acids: CASSLAAVRTDTQYF.

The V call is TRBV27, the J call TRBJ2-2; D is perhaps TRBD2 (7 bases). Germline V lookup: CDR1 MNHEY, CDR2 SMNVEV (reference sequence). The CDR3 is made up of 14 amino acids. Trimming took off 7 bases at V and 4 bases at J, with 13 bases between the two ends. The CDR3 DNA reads TGTGCCAGCAAGGAGGGGGGGCCCACCGGGGAGCTGTTTTTT. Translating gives CASKEGGPTGELFF.

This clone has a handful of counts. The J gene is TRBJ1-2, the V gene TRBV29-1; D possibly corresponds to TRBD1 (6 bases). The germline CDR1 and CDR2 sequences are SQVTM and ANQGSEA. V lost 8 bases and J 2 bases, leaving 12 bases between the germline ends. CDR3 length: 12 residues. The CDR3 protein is CSIRDTNYGYTF. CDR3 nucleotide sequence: TGCAGCATCCGGGACACCAACTATGGCTACACCTTC.

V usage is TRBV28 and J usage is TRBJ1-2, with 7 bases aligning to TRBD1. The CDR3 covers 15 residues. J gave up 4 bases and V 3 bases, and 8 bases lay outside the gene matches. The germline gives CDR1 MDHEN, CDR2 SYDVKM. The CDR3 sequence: CASSFLTGNSYGYTF. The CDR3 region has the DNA TGTGCCAGCAGTTTCCTGACAGGGAATAGCTATGGCTACACCTTC.

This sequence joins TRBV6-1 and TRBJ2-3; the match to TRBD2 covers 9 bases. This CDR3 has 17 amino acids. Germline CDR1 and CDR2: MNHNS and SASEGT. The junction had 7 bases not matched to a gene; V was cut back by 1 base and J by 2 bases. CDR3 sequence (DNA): TGTGCCAGCAGTGAAGGTTCGCGGGGGGGATACACAGATACGCAGTATTTT. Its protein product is CASSEGSRGGYTDTQYF.

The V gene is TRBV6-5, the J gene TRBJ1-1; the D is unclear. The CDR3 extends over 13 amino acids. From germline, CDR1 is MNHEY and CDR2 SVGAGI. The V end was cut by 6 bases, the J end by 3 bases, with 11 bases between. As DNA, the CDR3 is TGTGCCAGCAGCAGCCTCCGGGACACTGAAGCTTTCTTT. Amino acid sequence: CASSSLRDTEAFF.

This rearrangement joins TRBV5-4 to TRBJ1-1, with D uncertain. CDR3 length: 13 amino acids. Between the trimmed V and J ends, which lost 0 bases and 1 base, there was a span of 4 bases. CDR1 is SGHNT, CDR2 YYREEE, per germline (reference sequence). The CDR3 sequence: CASSLGGNTEAFF. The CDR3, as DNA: TGTGCCAGCAGCTTGGGAGGGAACACTGAAGCTTTCTTT.